This paragraph reports one T cell receptor (beta chain). Antigen: not known. PCR amplification relied on 60 Vbeta primers (plus 13 Jbeta primers). Assay used: immunoSEQ multiplex PCR; TCRdb lists only in-frame clones, some missing. The table counts approximately 150,000 clones; 2.2% lies in the top ten. This sample is part of a study of cytomegalovirus exposure and HLA in healthy donors. In the study overall: The study's early data release held 80 million to 95 million unique TCRs from HLA-typed donors.

The CDR3 runs to 11 residues. V lost 3 bases, J lost 4 bases, and 6 bases lay in between. The germline CDR1 and CDR2 sequences are DFQATT and SNEGSKA (reference sequence). Points from the study as a whole: The sole available immune exposure information was CMV serostatus. Published work reported that the classifier diagnosed cytomegalovirus status with high specificity and sensitivity. It was 164 TCR beta chains that were listed as cytomegalovirus-associated.

V gene TRBV20-1 combines with J gene TRBJ1-2; D gene uncertain. The TCR was taken from a woman under 30 in good health and CMV-seronegative. Material for sequencing was PBMCs. This CDR3 is CSARFSYGYTF. DNA for the CDR3: TGCAGTGCTAGGTTTAGCTATGGCTACACCTTC.